This is a list of T cell receptor beta chains from one sample in a study of PD-1 blockade in classical Hodgkin lymphoma. Sequencing was performed with immunoSEQ multiplex PCR; in TCRdb, only in-frame clones are kept and a portion is missing. The table has more than 10,000 clones, about four fifths seen once. This specimen consisted of CD4+ T cells from blood, obtained before the fourth cycle of nivolumab. The receptor set was obtained from a human donor with classical Hodgkin lymphoma. CDR3s include the opening cysteine and the closing phenylalanine or tryptophan. D genes are given only for firm matches. The size entry is marked missing in some rows and otherwise reads once, few, many or a size class.

J: TRBJ2-4; V: TRBV6-1; D: TRBD1; size: .; CDR3: CASSVDPPSLGQSQYF; DNA: TGTGCCAGCAGTGTTGATCCCCCGTCCCTGGGACAGAGTCAGTACTTC
J: TRBJ2-7; V: TRBV5-1; D: .; size: .; CDR3: CASSLGGGADNYEQYF; DNA: TGCGCCAGCAGCTTGGGAGGTGGGGCGGATAACTACGAGCAGTACTTC
J: TRBJ2-1; V: TRBV7-2; D: .; size: .; CDR3: CASSFDRNNEQFF; DNA: TGTGCCAGCAGCTTCGATCGAAACAATGAGCAGTTCTTC
J: TRBJ1-1; V: TRBV10-2; D: .; size: .; CDR3: CASTPGGLNTEAFF; DNA: TGCGCCAGCACCCCGGGGGGCCTGAACACTGAAGCTTTCTTT
J: TRBJ2-1; V: TRBV2; D: .; size: once; CDR3: CASSEIWLRDTNNEQFF; DNA: TGTGCCAGCAGTGAAATTTGGCTTCGGGACACCAACAATGAGCAGTTCTTC
J: TRBJ2-7; V: TRBV10-3; D: TRBD2; size: .; CDR3: CAISVRGFSYEQYF; DNA: TGTGCCATCAGTGTGCGGGGGTTTTCCTACGAGCAGTACTTC
J: TRBJ2-5; V: TRBV7-2; D: .; size: .; CDR3: CASARQVGVGETQYF; DNA: TGTGCCAGCGCCCGGCAGGTCGGTGTAGGAGAGACCCAGTACTTC
J: TRBJ2-1; V: TRBV5-4; D: TRBD2; size: .; CDR3: CASSPREAGDRNEQFF; DNA: TGTGCCAGCAGCCCTCGAGAAGCGGGGGACCGCAATGAGCAGTTCTTC
J: TRBJ2-2; V: TRBV5-6; D: .; size: .; CDR3: CASSLERTGELFF; DNA: TGTGCCAGCAGCTTGGAGCGGACCGGGGAGCTGTTTTTT
J: TRBJ2-1; V: TRBV7-6; D: TRBD2; size: .; CDR3: CASSPRASGGGWGEQFF; DNA: TGTGCCAGCAGCCCGCGGGCTAGCGGGGGGGGATGGGGAGAGCAGTTCTTC
J: TRBJ2-7; V: TRBV4-1; D: .; size: once; CDR3: CASSQEMVVGSHFSYEQYF; DNA: TGCGCCAGCAGCCAAGAAATGGTAGTAGGGTCCCACTTCTCCTACGAGCAGTACTTC
J: TRBJ2-2; V: TRBV4-2; D: .; size: .; CDR3: CASTRQADTGELFF; DNA: TGTGCCAGCACCCGACAGGCCGACACCGGGGAGCTGTTTTTT